The TCR beta chain described here comes from a study of control samples from healthy donors and cancer patients. This CDR3 comprises 13 residues. V was clipped by 4 bases and J by 5 bases; unmatched bases: 1. The method was immunoSEQ multiplex PCR; TCRdb's version includes in-frame clones alone and lacks a portion of them. The sample data list some 180,000 clones. This chain connects TRBV12-3 or TRBV12-4 to TRBJ1-5; 8 bases are a match to TRBD1. The TCR sequence derives from a woman aged 30 to 39 in good health. The specimen sequenced was blood. CDR3 nucleotides: TGTGCCAGCAGTTGGACAGGGTATCAGCCCCAGCATTTT. This gives the protein CASSWTGYQPQHF.